This passage covers 22 T cell receptor beta chains from one sample sequenced in a study of cytomegalovirus exposure and HLA in healthy donors. The PCR used 60 Vbeta and 13 Jbeta primers. Assay used: immunoSEQ multiplex PCR; TCRdb lists only in-frame clones, some missing. This sample carries under 95,000 clones, around 81% of them seen once, and the ten largest clones take 1.1%. The sample consisted of PBMCs. The receptor source for this set is a male donor in good health and CMV-seronegative.

This clone was counted only a few times. The CDR3 DNA reads TGCGCCAGCAGCTTGACGGGGGATACGCAGTATTTT. This gives the protein CASSLTGDTQYF. The V gene is TRBV5-1, the J gene TRBJ2-3; D is possibly TRBD2 (5 bases). CDR3 length: 12 residues. Per germline, CDR1 SGHRS and CDR2 YFSETQ. The V and J ends lost 1 base and 6 bases respectively, with 6 bases between them.

The chain couples TRBV30 to TRBJ2-7, with D perhaps TRBD1 (6 bases). This CDR3 is 12 amino acids long. Trimming left V 5 bases short and J 0 bases short, with 8 bases between. Germline CDR1 and CDR2: GTSNPN and SVGIG (reference sequence). CDR3 sequence reads: CAWQGSSYEQYF. CDR3 nucleotides: TGTGCCTGGCAGGGGAGCTCCTACGAGCAGTACTTC.

The chain recombines TRBV7-2 with TRBJ1-1, with a possible D match to TRBD1 (5 bases). The CDR3 has 14 amino acids. Germline V lookup: CDR1 SGHTA, CDR2 FQGNSA. V was clipped by 5 bases and J by 2 bases, with 12 bases between them. This CDR3 reads CASSPGQANTEAFF. The DNA of the CDR3 is TGTGCCAGCAGCCCAGGACAAGCCAACACTGAAGCTTTCTTT.

The chain has TRBV5-5 and TRBJ2-3, with TRBD2 matching 15 bases. Germline CDR1 and CDR2: SGHKS and YYEKEE (reference sequence). The V segment lost 4 bases and the J segment 5 bases; nucleotides outside the gene matches: 11. This CDR3 spans 18 amino acids. The CDR3 sequence: CASSGTSGGHSQVDTQYF. The CDR3, as DNA: TGTGCCAGCAGCGGGACTAGCGGGGGGCACTCGCAAGTAGATACGCAGTATTTT.

The V and J genes are TRBV7-9 and TRBJ2-7; 7 bases are a match to TRBD1. The CDR3 sequence is 14 residues long. Germline trimming cut 5 bases from V and 2 bases from J; bases unmatched to any gene: 6. Germline-derived CDR1 and CDR2 are SEHNR and FQNEAQ (reference sequence). CDR3 in DNA: TGTGCCAGCAGCCTCGGACAGGACCCCTACGAGCAGTACTTC. The encoded protein is CASSLGQDPYEQYF.

This chain uses TRBV19 with TRBJ2-7, with D perhaps matching TRBD1 (6 bases). CDR1 is LNHDA and CDR2 is SQIVND in the germline V gene (reference sequence). Trimming stripped 8 bases from V and 0 bases from J, with 11 bases between. This CDR3 has 13 residues. The CDR3 loop reads CASADSRSYEQYF. The CDR3, as DNA: TGTGCCAGTGCGGACAGTCGCTCCTACGAGCAGTACTTC. Filled out from reference TRBV19 and TRBJ2-7, the complete variable domain reads DGGITQSPKYLFRKEGQNVTLSCEQNLNHDAMYWYRQDPGQGLRLIYYSQIVNDFQKGDIAEGYSVSREKKESFPLTVTSAQKNPTAFYLCASADSRSYEQYFGPGTRLTVT.

This clone was counted between two and nine times. The rearrangement uses TRBV29-1 and TRBJ2-2, with 11 bases fitting TRBD2. This CDR3 has 17 residues. V lost 7 bases to trimming and J lost 0 bases; unmatched junction nucleotides: 10. Germline-derived CDR1 and CDR2 are SQVTM and ANQGSEA. In DNA form, the CDR3 reads TGCAGCGCCTCCGGGACTAGCGGTCATCCGAACACCGGGGAGCTGTTTTTT. It translates to CSASGTSGHPNTGELFF.

V gene TRBV6-1 combines with J gene TRBJ2-1; 10 bases line up with TRBD1. Losses at the gene ends were 7 bases for V and 8 bases for J; bases not matched to a gene: 11. This CDR3 has 15 residues. Germline CDR1 MNHNS, CDR2 SASEGT. The CDR3 loop is CASTRRETGGYEQFF. CDR3 DNA: TGTGCCAGCACCAGGCGGGAGACAGGGGGCTATGAGCAGTTCTTC.

V and J are TRBV18 and TRBJ1-1; D call uncertain. CDR3 length equals 14 residues. Trimming took 1 base from V and 1 from J, leaving 7 bases between them. Germline values: CDR1 KGHSH, CDR2 LQKENI. The CDR3: CASSPQRRNTEAFF. CDR3 nucleotides: TGTGCCAGCTCACCACAGAGGAGGAACACTGAAGCTTTCTTT. Looking up the rest from reference TRBV18 and TRBJ1-1 gives the full variable domain: NAGVMQNPRHLVRRRGQEARLRCSPMKGHSHVYWYRQLPEEGLKFMVYLQKENIIDESGMPKERFSAEFPKEGPSILRIQQVVRGDSAAYFCASSPQRRNTEAFFGQGTRLTVV.

This clone was recorded a few times. The V gene is TRBV2, the J gene TRBJ1-1; a possible D gene is TRBD1 (6 bases). CDR1 is SNHLY and CDR2 is FYNNEI in the germline V gene. The CDR3 length is 14 residues. V was clipped by 6 bases and J by 0 bases, with 11 bases between them. For the CDR3, the DNA is TGTGCCAGCAGCGGCAGGGGACTGAACACTGAAGCTTTCTTT. Protein product: CASSGRGLNTEAFF.

With respect to this clone: One junction end does not reproduce the germline sequence, and a read error may be involved. The chain uses TRBV7-2 and TRBJ1-5; TRBD1 agrees at 7 bases. The CDR3 extends over 12 amino acids. Germline V lookup: CDR1 SGHTA, CDR2 FQGNSA. CDR3 amino acids: CASSFSGQPQNF. The CDR3, as DNA: TGTGCCAGCAGCTTTTCGGGACAGCCCCAGAATTTT.

This chain uses TRBV7-6 with TRBJ1-1; perhaps TRBD1 as D (6 bases). Trimming left V 3 bases short and J 0 bases short, with 14 bases between. CDR3 size: 16 residues. CDR1 is SGHVS and CDR2 is FNYEAQ in the germline V gene. In nucleotides, the CDR3 is TGTGCCAGCAGCTTGCCTCCGGGACAATTGAACACTGAAGCTTTCTTT. It is translated as CASSLPPGQLNTEAFF.

The rearrangement links TRBV28 to TRBJ2-7, with D possibly being TRBD2 (6 bases). V was shortened by 3 bases and J by 5 bases, with 14 bases between the two germline ends. The CDR3 is made up of 14 amino acids. Germline V lookup: CDR1 MDHEN, CDR2 SYDVKM. For the CDR3, the DNA is TGTGCCAGCAGTTTCGTGCCGGGAGTAAACGAGCAGTACTTC. Translation: CASSFVPGVNEQYF.

Here the CDR3 DNA reads TGTGCCAGCGCCCCGACAGGCGAAGGCAATGAGCAGTTCTTC. This sequence encodes CASAPTGEGNEQFF. The chain couples TRBV6-1 to TRBJ2-1, with a weak D call TRBD1 (6 bases). V lost 8 bases, J lost 6 bases, and 17 bases lay in between. CDR3 size: 14 residues. CDR1 is MNHNS, CDR2 SASEGT, per germline.

The sample holds one count of this clone. The J gene is TRBJ2-7, the V gene TRBV5-1; TRBD1 is a possible D gene (6 bases). The CDR3 runs to 15 residues. The germline CDR1 and CDR2 sequences are SGHRS and YFSETQ. Trimming pared 1 base from V and 0 bases from J, leaving 11 bases between. The CDR3 nucleotides are TGCGCCAGCAGCTTGCTTACAGGGATCTCCTACGAGCAGTACTTC. It encodes CASSLLTGISYEQYF.

This chain joins TRBV2 and TRBJ1-3; maybe TRBD1 (6 bases). Germline CDR1 and CDR2: SNHLY and FYNNEI. CDR3 length: 16 amino acids. The V end was cut by 3 bases, the J end by 2 bases, with 14 bases between. In DNA form, the CDR3 reads TGTGCCAGCAGTGACTCAGGGGCCCTGGCTGGAAACACCATATATTTT. It is translated as CASSDSGALAGNTIYF.

The chain recombines TRBV6-4 with TRBJ2-3, with 7 bases fitting TRBD2. CDR1 MRHNA and CDR2 SNTAGT come from the germline V gene. This CDR3 region has 13 residues. After removal of 8 bases from V and 2 bases from J, the junction contained 4 bases not matched to a gene. The CDR3 nucleotides are TGTGCCAGCCAGGCGGGGGACACAGATACGCAGTATTTT. This sequence encodes CASQAGDTDTQYF.

The chain couples TRBV5-3 to TRBJ2-1, with a possible D match to TRBD2 (6 bases). TRBV5-3 falls under the ORF class, with uncertain function. Trimming took 4 bases from V and 8 from J, leaving 25 bases between them. This CDR3 has 17 residues. In DNA form, the CDR3 reads TGTGCCAGAAGCAAATCGGAGGGCGGGAAGGGTCTAGATGAGCAGTTCTTC. Protein: CARSKSEGGKGLDEQFF.

The chain recombines TRBV10-1 with TRBJ2-7; TRBD1 might be the D (5 bases). Germline CDR1 and CDR2: WNHNN and SYGVQD (reference sequence). V shed 3 bases and J shed 0 bases, with 15 bases lying between them. The CDR3 is 16 residues long. This CDR3 reads CASSERLRTSSYEQYF. The CDR3 bases are TGCGCCAGCAGTGAAAGGTTAAGGACATCCTCCTACGAGCAGTACTTC.

As regards this clone: One junction end does not reproduce the germline sequence, and a read error may be involved. The genes are TRBV2 and TRBJ1-2; tentative D call: TRBD1 (6 bases). The CDR3 covers 14 residues. Germline V gene data show CDR1 as SNHLY and CDR2 as FYNNEI. The CDR3 reads CASSESRGNYGYPF. CDR3 nucleotides: TGTGCCAGCAGTGAAAGTAGGGGGAACTATGGCTACCCCTTC.

The J gene is TRBJ2-7, the V gene TRBV9; TRBD2 matches at 9 bases. With 0 bases clipped from V and 3 bases from J, the junction kept 4 bases outside the gene matches. Looked up from germline, CDR1 is SGDLS and CDR2 is YYNGEE. The CDR3 totals 15 residues. The CDR3 nucleotides are TGTGCCAGCAGCGTAGGGGGAGCGGGAGGCTACGAGCAGTACTTC. This sequence encodes CASSVGGAGGYEQYF.

J is TRBJ1-1 and V is TRBV30, with 9 bases matching TRBD1. This CDR3 has 13 residues. CDR1 is GTSNPN and CDR2 is SVGIG in the germline V gene (reference sequence). V was clipped by 4 bases and J by 10 bases; unmatched bases: 10. The CDR3: CAWILGGTGRAFF. The CDR3 coding sequence is TGTGCCTGGATACTAGGGGGGACAGGGAGAGCTTTCTTT.